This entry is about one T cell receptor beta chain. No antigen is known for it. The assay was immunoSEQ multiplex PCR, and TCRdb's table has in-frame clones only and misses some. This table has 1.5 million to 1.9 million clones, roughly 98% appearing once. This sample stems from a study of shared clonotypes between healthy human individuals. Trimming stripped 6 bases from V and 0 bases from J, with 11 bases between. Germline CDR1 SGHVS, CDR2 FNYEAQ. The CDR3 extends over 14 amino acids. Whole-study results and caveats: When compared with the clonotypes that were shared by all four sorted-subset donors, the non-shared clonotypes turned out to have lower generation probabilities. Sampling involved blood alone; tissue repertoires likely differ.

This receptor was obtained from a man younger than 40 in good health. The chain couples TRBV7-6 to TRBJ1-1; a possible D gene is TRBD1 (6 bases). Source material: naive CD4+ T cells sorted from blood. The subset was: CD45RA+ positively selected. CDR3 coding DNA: TGTGCCAGCAGTCACACAGGGCTGAACACTGAAGCTTTCTTT. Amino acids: CASSHTGLNTEAFF.